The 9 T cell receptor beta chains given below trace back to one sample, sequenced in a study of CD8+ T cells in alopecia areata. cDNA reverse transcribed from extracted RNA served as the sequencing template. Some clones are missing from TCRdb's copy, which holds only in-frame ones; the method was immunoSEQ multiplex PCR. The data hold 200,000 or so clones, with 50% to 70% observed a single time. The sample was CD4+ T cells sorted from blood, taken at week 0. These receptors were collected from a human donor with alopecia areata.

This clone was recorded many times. The CDR3 reads CASSLDRGTHEQYF. The CDR3 nucleotides are TGTGCCAGCAGCTTGGACAGGGGGACCCACGAGCAGTACTTC. The rearrangement uses TRBV5-8 and TRBJ2-7; 8 positions match TRBD1. The ends lost 0 bases at V and 5 bases at J; junction bases unmatched: 4. CDR3 length equals 14 residues. Germline lookup yields CDR1 SGHTS and CDR2 YDEGEE.

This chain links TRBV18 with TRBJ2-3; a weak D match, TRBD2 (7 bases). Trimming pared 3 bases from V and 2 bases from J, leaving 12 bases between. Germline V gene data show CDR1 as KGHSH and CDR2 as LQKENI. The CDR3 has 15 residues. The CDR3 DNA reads TGTGCCAGCTCACCGCACGGGGGGCCCACAGATACGCAGTATTTT. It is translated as CASSPHGGPTDTQYF. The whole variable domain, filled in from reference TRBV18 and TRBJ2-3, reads NAGVMQNPRHLVRRRGQEARLRCSPMKGHSHVYWYRQLPEEGLKFMVYLQKENIIDESGMPKERFSAEFPKEGPSILRIQQVVRGDSAAYFCASSPHGGPTDTQYFGPGTRLTVL.

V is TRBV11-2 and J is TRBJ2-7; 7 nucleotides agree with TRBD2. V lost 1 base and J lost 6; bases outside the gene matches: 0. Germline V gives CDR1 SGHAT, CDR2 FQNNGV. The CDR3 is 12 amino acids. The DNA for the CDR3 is TGTGCCAGCAGCTTAGGGGGGGGCGAGCAGTACTTC. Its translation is CASSLGGGEQYF. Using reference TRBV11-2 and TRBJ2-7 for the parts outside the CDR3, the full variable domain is EAGVAQSPRYKIIEKRQSVAFWCNPISGHATLYWYQQILGQGPKLLIQFQNNGVVDDSQLPKDRFSAERLKGVDSTLKIQPAKLEDSAVYLCASSLGGGEQYFGPGTRLTVT.

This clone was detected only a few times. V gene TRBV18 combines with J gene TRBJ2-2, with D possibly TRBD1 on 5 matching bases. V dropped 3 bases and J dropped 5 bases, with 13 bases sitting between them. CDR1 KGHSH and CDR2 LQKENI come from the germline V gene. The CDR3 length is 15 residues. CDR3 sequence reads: CASSPERQRTGELFF. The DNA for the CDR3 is TGTGCCAGCTCACCGGAGAGACAGAGAACCGGGGAGCTGTTTTTT.

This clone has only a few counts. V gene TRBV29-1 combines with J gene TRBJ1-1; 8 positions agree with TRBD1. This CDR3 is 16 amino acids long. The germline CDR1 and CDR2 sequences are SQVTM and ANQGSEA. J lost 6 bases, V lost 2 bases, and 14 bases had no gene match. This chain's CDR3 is CSVEIGGRGRAPEAFF. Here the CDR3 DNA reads TGCAGCGTTGAAATTGGAGGCAGGGGGCGCGCCCCTGAAGCTTTCTTT.

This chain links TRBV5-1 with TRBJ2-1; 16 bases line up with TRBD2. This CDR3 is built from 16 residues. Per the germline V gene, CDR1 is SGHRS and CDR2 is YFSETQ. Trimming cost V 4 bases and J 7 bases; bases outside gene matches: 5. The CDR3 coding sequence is TGCGCCAGCAGCCCAGGGACTAGCGGGAGGGCAAATGAGCAGTTCTTC. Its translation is CASSPGTSGRANEQFF.

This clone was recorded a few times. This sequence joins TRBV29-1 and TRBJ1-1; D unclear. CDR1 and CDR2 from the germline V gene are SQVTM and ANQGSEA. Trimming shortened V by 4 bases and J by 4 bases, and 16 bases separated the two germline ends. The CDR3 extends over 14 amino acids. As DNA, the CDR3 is TGCAGCGTTGTTAGGGCTCCCGGGTCCACTGAAGCTTTCTTT. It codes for CSVVRAPGSTEAFF.

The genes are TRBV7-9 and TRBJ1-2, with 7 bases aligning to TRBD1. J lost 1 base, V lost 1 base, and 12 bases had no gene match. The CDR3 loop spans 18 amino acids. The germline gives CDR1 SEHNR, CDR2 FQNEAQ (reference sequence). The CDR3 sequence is CASSLGGGRTKDNYGYTF. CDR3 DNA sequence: TGTGCCAGCAGCTTAGGAGGGGGCCGTACAAAGGATAACTATGGCTACACCTTC.

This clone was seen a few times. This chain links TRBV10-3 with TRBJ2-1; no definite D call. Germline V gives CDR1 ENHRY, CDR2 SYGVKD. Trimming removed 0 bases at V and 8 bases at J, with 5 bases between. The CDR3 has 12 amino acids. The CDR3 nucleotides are TGTGCCATCAGTGAGTCCAGTTATGAGCAGTTCTTC. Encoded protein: CAISESSYEQFF.